A single sample gave rise to the 15 T cell receptor beta chains below, sequenced in a study of blood T cell repertoires in COVID-19. Sequencing used immunoSEQ multiplex PCR; TCRdb keeps in-frame clones, though not all of them. In the table there are about 71,000 clones, 80% to 90% of which are singletons. The material sequenced was peripheral blood. These receptors were obtained from a man aged 30 to 39 with acute or convalescent COVID-19.

The chain employs TRBV14 and TRBJ2-4; 8 bases agree with TRBD1. J lost 7 bases, V lost 7 bases, and 6 bases had no gene match. The germline gives CDR1 SGHDN, CDR2 FVKESK. CDR3 length: 13 residues. The CDR3 loop reads CASNARQGNIQYF. CDR3 coding DNA: TGTGCCAGCAACGCACGACAGGGGAACATTCAGTACTTC.

The V call is TRBV19, the J call TRBJ1-3; D is unresolved. From germline, CDR1 is LNHDA and CDR2 SQIVND (reference sequence). CDR3 length: 13 amino acids. V was trimmed by 3 bases and J by 4 bases, leaving 7 bases between them. CDR3 in amino acids: CASSIRRGNTIYF. The CDR3 DNA follows: TGTGCCAGTAGTATCCGTCGGGGAAACACCATATATTTT. The full variable domain, with the rest looked up from reference TRBV19 and TRBJ1-3, is DGGITQSPKYLFRKEGQNVTLSCEQNLNHDAMYWYRQDPGQGLRLIYYSQIVNDFQKGDIAEGYSVSREKKESFPLTVTSAQKNPTAFYLCASSIRRGNTIYFGEGSWLTVV.

CDR3: CASSYRESNGYTF. DNA of the CDR3: TGTGCCAGCAGTTACAGGGAGAGTAATGGCTACACCTTC. The rearrangement joins TRBV2 to TRBJ1-2, with D possibly being TRBD1 (6 bases). This CDR3 has 13 amino acids. Germline V gene data show CDR1 as SNHLY and CDR2 as FYNNEI. V was clipped by 5 bases and J by 6 bases, with 13 bases between them.

The chain employs TRBV7-6 and TRBJ2-1; the D gene is possibly TRBD1 (6 bases). Between the trimmed V and J ends, which lost 5 bases and 8 bases, there was a span of 13 bases. The CDR3 extends over 13 amino acids. CDR1 SGHVS and CDR2 FNYEAQ come from the germline V gene. The CDR3 bases are TGTGCCAGCAGCGTACAGGGTTTGGATGAGCAGTTCTTC. Protein sequence: CASSVQGLDEQFF. Full variable domain (remainder filled in from reference TRBV7-6 and TRBJ2-1): GAGVSQSPRYKVTKRGQDVALRCDPISGHVSLYWYRQALGQGPEFLTYFNYEAQQDKSGLPNDRFSAERPEGSISTLTIQRTEQRDSAMYRCASSVQGLDEQFFGPGTRLTVL.

V gene TRBV5-1 combines with J gene TRBJ1-1; the D is unclear. The V gene lost 4 bases and the J gene lost 6 bases, with 16 bases spanning the gap. Germline V gene data show CDR1 as SGHRS and CDR2 as YFSETQ. This CDR3 spans 14 amino acids. The CDR3, as DNA: TGCGCCAGCAGCCCGGACCCTCGGGGTGCTGAAGCTTTCTTT. It yields the protein CASSPDPRGAEAFF.

The chain uses TRBV3-1 (or the pseudogene TRBV3-2) and TRBJ2-7, with D perhaps matching TRBD2 (7 bases). Germline CDR1 reads LGHDT; CDR2 reads YNNKEL (reference sequence). The ends were cut back, 4 bases at V and 0 bases at J, with 10 bases in the middle. This CDR3 has 14 residues. This CDR3 is CASSLGGGSYEQYF. In DNA form, the CDR3 reads TGTGCCAGCAGCCTAGGGGGGGGCTCCTACGAGCAGTACTTC.

The V call is TRBV27, the J call TRBJ1-6; D uncertain. V was cut by 3 bases and J by 7 bases, with 7 bases left in between. The CDR3 has 13 amino acids. The germline V gene encodes CDR1 MNHEY and CDR2 SMNVEV (reference sequence). Here the CDR3 reads CASSFTANSPLHF. Written as DNA, the CDR3 is TGTGCCAGCAGTTTCACAGCAAATTCACCCCTCCACTTT.

This chain links TRBV7-9 with TRBJ2-2; a possible D gene is TRBD1 (6 bases). V lost 5 bases and J lost 8, with 15 bases in between. The CDR3 extends over 14 amino acids. CDR1 SEHNR and CDR2 FQNEAQ come from the germline V gene (reference sequence). The CDR3 is CASSHNRVSGELFF. Written as DNA, the CDR3 is TGTGCCAGCAGCCATAACAGGGTCTCGGGGGAGCTGTTTTTT.

This chain connects TRBV6-6 to TRBJ1-2; D unclear. In germline, CDR1 is MNHNY, CDR2 SVGAGI (reference sequence). The V end lost 3 bases, the J end lost 6 bases, and 2 bases lay between the germline ends. The CDR3 totals 10 residues. The chain's CDR3 is CASSYNGYTF. The CDR3 DNA is TGTGCCAGCAGTTATAATGGCTACACCTTC.

This clone is a singleton in its sample. The genes are TRBV30 and TRBJ2-5; 10 nucleotides agree with TRBD1. Trimming at V came to 1 base and at J to 2 bases, leaving 4 bases not matched to a gene. The CDR3 runs to 15 residues. CDR1 and CDR2 (germline): GTSNPN, SVGIG (reference sequence). CDR3 nucleotides: TGTGCCTGGAGTGGCGGACAGGGGGTGCAAGAGACCCAGTACTTC. Its translation: CAWSGGQGVQETQYF. The variable domain in full, completed from reference TRBV30 and TRBJ2-5, reads SQTIHQWPATLVQPVGSPLSLECTVEGTSNPNLYWYRQAAGRGLQLLFYSVGIGQISSEVPQNLSASRPQDRQFILSSKKLLLSDSGFYLCAWSGGQGVQETQYFGPGTRLLVL.

The rearrangement joins TRBV12-3 or TRBV12-4 to TRBJ1-5; no firm D call. This CDR3 comprises 12 residues. V lost 6 bases to trimming and J lost 5 bases, with 8 bases between them. This chain's CDR3 is CASSRQYQPQHF. DNA for the CDR3: TGTGCCAGCAGCCGTCAGTATCAGCCCCAGCATTTT.

This clone appeared a few times. V is TRBV7-2 and J is TRBJ2-6; D ambiguous. CDR3 length equals 17 residues. The germline V gene encodes CDR1 SGHTA and CDR2 FQGNSA. Trimming stripped 0 bases from V and 0 bases from J, with 9 bases between. The CDR3 here is CASSLASTVSGANVLTF. The CDR3 DNA is TGTGCCAGCAGCTTAGCGAGTACAGTCTCTGGGGCCAACGTCCTGACTTTC.

This chain uses TRBV10-3 with TRBJ2-5; D ambiguous. CDR3 length equals 12 residues. Trimming took 4 bases from V and 1 from J, leaving 4 bases between them. Germline-derived CDR1 and CDR2 are ENHRY and SYGVKD. CDR3 amino acids: CAISVGQETQYF. The CDR3 nucleotides are TGTGCCATCAGTGTCGGCCAAGAGACCCAGTACTTC.

The CDR3 loop is CASSTGTSGNEQFF. DNA for the CDR3: TGTGCCAGCAGTACCGGGACTAGCGGTAATGAGCAGTTCTTC. The chain is built from TRBV6-6 and TRBJ2-1; 11 bases map to TRBD2. Germline V gives CDR1 MNHNY, CDR2 SVGAGI (reference sequence). The CDR3 is 14 residues long. Unmatched junction bases numbered 4, after V lost 5 bases and J lost 7 bases.

The chain has TRBV15 and TRBJ2-7, with 8 bases matching TRBD2. The V segment lost 1 base and the J segment 1 base; nucleotides outside the gene matches: 3. CDR1 LNHNV and CDR2 YYDKDF come from the germline V gene (reference sequence). This CDR3 is built from 15 residues. The CDR3 protein is CATSRATSGSYEQYF. In nucleotides, the CDR3 is TGTGCCACCAGCAGAGCTACTAGCGGTTCCTACGAGCAGTACTTC. The variable domain in full, with the rest retrieved from reference TRBV15 and TRBJ2-7, is DAMVIQNPRYQVTQFGKPVTLSCSQTLNHNVMYWYQQKSSQAPKLLFHYYDKDFNNEADTPDNFQSRRPNTSFCFLDIRSPGLGDTAMYLCATSRATSGSYEQYFGPGTRLTVT.